Shown below are 27 T cell receptor beta chains from a single sample sequenced in a study of Ad26.COV2.S vaccination and SARS-CoV-2 variants. As to treatment: roughly 19 received Ad26.COV2.S at low or high dose, single or two shots; roughly 5 received placebo; per-sample allocation not given. Collection of samples fell on day 63 after the first vaccine or placebo injection. Assay: immunoSEQ multiplex PCR; the TCRdb copy retains only in-frame clones and omits some. The table has 350,000 to 450,000 clones, about 85% seen once. The sequenced sample was peripheral blood, obtained in a trial of Ad26.COV2.S vaccine versus placebo. All receptors come from a person between 18 and 59 years old who received the Ad26.COV2.S COVID-19 vaccine or a placebo.

V usage is TRBV30 and J usage is TRBJ2-7, with a weak D call TRBD2 (6 bases). This CDR3 comprises 18 residues. CDR1 and CDR2 from the germline V gene are GTSNPN and SVGIG (reference sequence). Trimming removed 2 bases at V and 0 bases at J, with 23 bases between. The chain's CDR3 is CAWSPFWPRDSTSYEQYF. The CDR3 DNA reads as TGTGCCTGGAGTCCCTTCTGGCCGCGGGACTCTACCTCCTACGAGCAGTACTTC.

The CDR3 spells CASSPSLEVGNEQFF. DNA for the CDR3: TGTGCCAGCAGCCCCAGCCTGGAGGTGGGTAATGAGCAGTTCTTC. The chain is built from TRBV13 and TRBJ2-1; maybe TRBD2 (5 bases). This CDR3 is 15 amino acids long. The germline V gene has CDR1 PRHDT and CDR2 FYEKMQ (reference sequence). Trimming removed 5 bases at V and 7 bases at J, with 18 bases between.

CDR3 sequence: CASQFVLVDNEQFF. The CDR3 region has the DNA TGTGCCAGCCAATTTGTACTTGTCGACAATGAGCAGTTCTTC. The rearrangement links TRBV7-9 to TRBJ2-1; no firm D call. Looked up from germline, CDR1 is SEHNR and CDR2 is FQNEAQ (reference sequence). V dropped 8 bases and J dropped 5 bases, with 16 bases sitting between them. This CDR3 is built from 14 residues.

This clone appeared a single time. The rearrangement uses TRBV25-1 and TRBJ2-6, with no clear D. The CDR3 runs to 16 residues. CDR1 and CDR2 from the germline V gene are MGHDK and SYGVNS. Trimming cost V 1 base and J 3 bases, with 10 bases left between them. The CDR3 sequence is CASSEFHVLGANVLTF. The CDR3 nucleotides read TGTGCCAGCAGTGAATTTCACGTCCTTGGGGCCAACGTCCTGACTTTC.

V is TRBV21-1 and J is TRBJ2-1; the table names TRBD2, a call not compared with the DNA. TRBV21-1 is a known pseudogene. This CDR3 region has 15 residues. CDR3 in amino acids: CASTRRGRIVNEQFF. In DNA, the CDR3 is TGTGCCAGCACCCGGCGGGGGCGCATAGTTAATGAGCAGTTCTTC.

The J gene is TRBJ2-1, the V gene TRBV9, with 7 nucleotides matching TRBD1. The junction had 7 bases not matched to a gene; V was cut back by 0 bases and J by 7 bases. The length of the CDR3 is 15 residues. CDR1 SGDLS and CDR2 YYNGEE come from the germline V gene. This CDR3 reads CASSVGTGQLNEQFF. CDR3 sequence (DNA): TGTGCCAGCAGCGTAGGGACAGGACAGCTTAATGAGCAGTTCTTC.

A few counts support this clone. V usage is TRBV6-2 or TRBV6-3 and J usage is TRBJ1-5; a possible D gene is TRBD1 (5 bases). Germline CDR1 MNHEY, CDR2 SVGEGT. Trimming pared 2 bases from V and 3 bases from J, leaving 11 bases between. This CDR3 has 15 residues. CDR3 residues: CASSYTARDNQPQHF. The DNA of the CDR3 is TGTGCCAGCAGTTACACGGCCAGGGACAATCAGCCCCAGCATTTT.

This clone has just one count. The chain uses TRBV2 and TRBJ1-1; TRBD1 might be the D (5 bases). CDR3 length equals 16 residues. V was clipped by 6 bases and J by 0 bases, with 17 bases between them. Germline lookup yields CDR1 SNHLY and CDR2 FYNNEI. The DNA for the CDR3 is TGTGCCAGCAGAATCAACGGGGCAGACTTGAACACTGAAGCTTTCTTT. Amino acid sequence: CASRINGADLNTEAFF.

In DNA, the CDR3 is TGTGCCAGCAGCTCCCAGGACAGGGGTGAAAAACTGTTTTTT. It encodes CASSSQDRGEKLFF. The chain couples TRBV11-2 to TRBJ1-4, with TRBD1 matching over 9 bases. CDR1 is SGHAT, CDR2 FQNNGV, per germline. The junction had 4 bases not matched to a gene; V was cut back by 4 bases and J by 7 bases. The CDR3 consists of 14 residues.

The rearrangement links TRBV18 to TRBJ1-3; possibly TRBD1 for D (6 bases). V lost 5 bases to trimming and J lost 0 bases, with 14 bases between them. CDR1 is KGHSH and CDR2 is LQKENI in the germline V gene. The CDR3 spans 16 residues. The CDR3 sequence: CASSSRQDHSGNTIYF. The CDR3 DNA reads as TGTGCCAGCTCATCGAGACAGGACCACTCTGGAAACACCATATATTTT.

The rearrangement links TRBV6-2 or TRBV6-3 to TRBJ2-1, with TRBD1 matching 9 bases. The CDR3 runs to 17 residues. After removal of 0 bases from V and 7 bases from J, the junction contained 10 bases not matched to a gene. Germline V gene data show CDR1 as MNHEY and CDR2 as SVGEGT. The CDR3 reads CASSYSKGTGNWNEQFF. The CDR3 DNA follows: TGTGCCAGCAGTTACTCGAAGGGGACAGGGAACTGGAATGAGCAGTTCTTC.

The V call is TRBV10-3, the J call TRBJ2-3; possible D gene TRBD2, 6 bases. The V and J ends lost 10 bases and 0 bases respectively, with 14 bases between them. Germline V lookup: CDR1 ENHRY, CDR2 SYGVKD. The CDR3 has 14 residues. CDR3 in DNA: TGTGCCACGGGACTGCCGCCTAGCACAGATACGCAGTATTTT. Translated, it gives CATGLPPSTDTQYF.

This clone was seen a handful of times. The chain joins TRBV6-5 to TRBJ2-7, with a possible D match to TRBD1 (6 bases). V lost 7 bases and J 3 bases, leaving 10 bases between the germline ends. The CDR3 sequence is 12 residues long. Looked up from germline, CDR1 is MNHEY and CDR2 is SVGAGI. The CDR3 sequence is CASTPRGYEQYF. The DNA of the CDR3 is TGTGCCAGCACCCCCAGGGGCTACGAGCAGTACTTC.

This clone turned up a few times. This chain joins TRBV4-1 and TRBJ2-4; 8 bases are a match to TRBD1. This CDR3 comprises 18 residues. Germline V gives CDR1 MGHRA, CDR2 YSYEKL. V lost 3 bases to trimming and J lost 2 bases; unmatched junction nucleotides: 12. CDR3 DNA: TGCGCCAGCAGCCAGGGGTCCCAGGGGGCCCCTTCCAAAAACATTCAGTACTTC. Protein: CASSQGSQGAPSKNIQYF.

This clone rates as medium-sized. Other DNA sequences in this sample translate to the same CDR3. The chain carries TRBV6-4 and TRBJ2-2, with D uncertain. The CDR3 loop spans 13 amino acids. Trimming took off 2 bases at V and 3 bases at J, with 4 bases between the two ends. The germline V gene has CDR1 MRHNA and CDR2 SNTAGT. The CDR3 nucleotides read TGTGCCAGCAGTGACAGGGACACCGGGGAGCTGTTTTTT. Translating it yields CASSDRDTGELFF.

CDR3 loop: CASSLGGTFYEQYF. The CDR3 bases are TGTGCCAGCAGCTTAGGGGGGACCTTTTACGAGCAGTACTTC. The chain uses TRBV7-2 and TRBJ2-7, with D possibly called TRBD1 or TRBD2 (5 bases each). The V and J ends lost 1 base and 4 bases respectively, with 11 bases between them. The germline V gene encodes CDR1 SGHTA and CDR2 FQGNSA. The CDR3 loop spans 14 amino acids.

This clone was seen a few times. Written as DNA, the CDR3 is TGTGCCAGCAGTTACCCTGGGGTTTTTCAGCCCCAGCATTTT. Translation gives CASSYPGVFQPQHF. The chain recombines TRBV6-2 or TRBV6-3 with TRBJ1-5; D is unresolved. With 2 bases removed from V and 6 bases from J, the gap between germline ends came to 11 bases. The CDR3 has 14 amino acids. Germline V gives CDR1 MNHEY, CDR2 SVGEGT.

The chain joins TRBV27 to TRBJ2-7; 8 positions agree with TRBD1. The CDR3 covers 14 residues. The V gene's germline CDR1 is MNHEY and CDR2 SMNVEV (reference sequence). The V segment lost 6 bases and the J segment 4 bases; nucleotides outside the gene matches: 8. Here the CDR3 DNA reads TGTGCCAGCAGGTACAGGGGGAGTCATTACGAGCAGTACTTC. Translating it yields CASRYRGSHYEQYF.

CDR3 region: CASSKRGQGARVNQPQHF. CDR3 sequence (DNA): TGTGCCAGCAGCAAAAGGGGACAGGGGGCTCGTGTCAATCAGCCCCAGCATTTT. The V and J genes are TRBV21-1 and TRBJ1-5; whether TRBD1, the table's D call, matches the DNA was not checked. TRBV21-1 is a pseudogene. The CDR3 runs to 18 residues.

The V call is TRBV3-1 (or the pseudogene TRBV3-2), the J call TRBJ2-3; the match to TRBD2 covers 14 bases. Looked up from germline, CDR1 is LGHDT and CDR2 is YNNKEL (reference sequence). The CDR3 covers 17 residues. Unmatched junction bases numbered 9, after V lost 3 bases and J lost 7 bases. CDR3 residues: CASSHSSGLAGGHTQYF. CDR3 nucleotide sequence: TGTGCCAGCAGCCATAGTTCCGGACTAGCGGGGGGACATACGCAGTATTTT.

V and J are TRBV6-5 and TRBJ2-5; no reliable D call. Per the germline V gene, CDR1 is MNHEY and CDR2 is SVGAGI. This CDR3 region has 13 residues. The ends were cut back, 5 bases at V and 5 bases at J, with 12 bases in the middle. CDR3 DNA sequence: TGTGCCAGCAGTCAACAGATGGGCGAGACCCAGTACTTC. It yields the protein CASSQQMGETQYF.

V is TRBV7-9 and J is TRBJ2-7; no clear D gene. The CDR3 contains 11 residues. V lost 4 bases and J 2 bases, leaving 3 bases between the germline ends. Looked up from germline, CDR1 is SEHNR and CDR2 is FQNEAQ (reference sequence). Here the CDR3 DNA reads TGTGCCAGCAGCTCAACCTACGAGCAGTACTTC. This encodes CASSSTYEQYF.

This rearrangement joins TRBV29-1 to TRBJ1-1; D perhaps matches TRBD1 (6 bases). This CDR3 contains 12 residues. Germline CDR1 reads SQVTM; CDR2 reads ANQGSEA. Between the trimmed V and J ends, which lost 5 bases and 4 bases, there was a span of 11 bases. The chain's CDR3 is CSVTAGATEAFF. The CDR3 coding sequence is TGCAGCGTTACGGCAGGGGCCACTGAAGCTTTCTTT. The variable domain in full, completed from reference TRBV29-1 and TRBJ1-1, reads SAVISQKPSRDICQRGTSLTIQCQVDSQVTMMFWYRQQPGQSLTLIATANQGSEATYESGFVIDKFPISRPNLTFSTLTVSNMSPEDSSIYLCSVTAGATEAFFGQGTRLTVV.

This clone was seen a handful of times. The chain couples TRBV20-1 to TRBJ1-2; D not resolved. The V end lost 5 bases, the J end lost 8 bases, and 3 bases lay between the germline ends. Germline values: CDR1 DFQATT, CDR2 SNEGSKA (reference sequence). The CDR3 spans 8 residues. The CDR3 nucleotides are TGCAGTGCTGGGGGCTACACCTTC. Translated, it gives CSAGGYTF.

V usage is TRBV7-9 and J usage is TRBJ2-7; 7 positions agree with TRBD1. Germline V gene data show CDR1 as SEHNR and CDR2 as FQNEAQ (reference sequence). This CDR3 is 12 amino acids long. The V gene end was trimmed by 5 bases and the J gene end by 10 bases; junction bases not matched to a gene: 8. The CDR3 nucleotides are TGTGCCAGCAGCCCACCGGGACAGAGCCAGTACTTC. It is translated as CASSPPGQSQYF.

This clone showed up just once. The J gene is TRBJ2-7, the V gene TRBV4-1; D is possibly TRBD1 (6 bases). The CDR3 runs to 15 residues. Between the trimmed V and J ends, which lost 4 bases and 2 bases, there was a span of 15 bases. Germline V gives CDR1 MGHRA, CDR2 YSYEKL. Here the CDR3 reads CASSPRGGHPYEQYF. In DNA, the CDR3 is TGCGCCAGCAGCCCAAGAGGGGGACACCCCTACGAGCAGTACTTC.

The gene calls are TRBV4-3 and TRBJ2-7, with D maybe TRBD1 (6 bases). Germline CDR1 reads LGHNA; CDR2 reads YSLEER. The CDR3 runs to 15 residues. Trimming took off 1 base at V and 2 bases at J, with 12 bases between the two ends. CDR3 coding DNA: TGCGCCAGCAGCCAAGGCAATGGGGGCCCCTACGAGCAGTACTTC. Translating gives CASSQGNGGPYEQYF.